Each of the 31 T cell receptor beta chains below was sequenced from the same sample in a study of blood T cell repertoires in COVID-19. Sequenced by immunoSEQ multiplex PCR; TCRdb stores in-frame clones only, minus some. The repertoire holds roughly 230,000 clones, with almost 90% as singletons. Sequencing input: peripheral blood. All receptors come from a woman aged 55-69 years with COVID-19, enrolled during active disease.

The CDR3 coding sequence is TGTGCCAGCTCACCAACAGGTCCCGAGGTTGGGTACGAGCAGTACTTC. This sequence encodes CASSPTGPEVGYEQYF. The chain recombines TRBV18 with TRBJ2-7; maybe TRBD1 (5 bases). Trimming left V 2 bases short and J 4 bases short, with 18 bases between. Germline CDR1 and CDR2: KGHSH and LQKENI. The length of the CDR3 is 16 residues.

The CDR3 DNA follows: TGTGCCAGCAGCTTCTCCCGAGGACAGGGTGTCCTTAGTGATCAGTACTTC. It codes for CASSFSRGQGVLSDQYF. The chain links TRBV7-2 to TRBJ2-7; 8 nucleotides match TRBD1. The germline V gene has CDR1 SGHTA and CDR2 FQGNSA. This CDR3 is 17 amino acids long. The V segment lost 3 bases and the J segment 10 bases; nucleotides outside the gene matches: 20.

V gene TRBV15 combines with J gene TRBJ1-1; D is possibly TRBD1 (5 bases). The CDR3 extends over 15 amino acids. V lost 0 bases to trimming and J lost 6 bases, with 14 bases between them. Germline V lookup: CDR1 LNHNV, CDR2 YYDKDF (reference sequence). This CDR3 reads CATSRDRAGYSEAFF. The CDR3 DNA is TGTGCCACCAGCAGAGATCGGGCAGGGTACTCTGAAGCTTTCTTT.

The V call is TRBV5-1, the J call TRBJ2-5; 12 bases line up with TRBD2. Germline V gene sequence: CDR1 SGHRS, CDR2 YFSETQ. The CDR3 is made up of 15 amino acids. V lost 4 bases to trimming and J lost 11 bases; unmatched junction nucleotides: 12. The CDR3 spells CASSLTGLAGESQYF. CDR3 nucleotide sequence: TGCGCCAGCAGCCTAACGGGACTAGCGGGCGAGTCGCAGTACTTC.

The gene calls are TRBV11-2 and TRBJ2-5, with a weak D call TRBD2 (6 bases). The assigned J gene may be wrong: the sequence end matches TRBJ2-7 better. Germline V lookup: CDR1 SGHAT, CDR2 FQNNGV. The CDR3 sequence is 16 residues long. CDR3 sequence: CASSYRVAGPPYEQYF. In nucleotides, the CDR3 is TGTGCCAGCAGCTATAGGGTGGCGGGGCCCCCCTACGAGCAGTACTTC.

The rearrangement links TRBV5-4 to TRBJ1-6; 7 bases agree with TRBD1. The CDR3 runs 15 residues. The ends lost 4 bases at V and 8 bases at J; junction bases unmatched: 9. Germline V gene sequence: CDR1 SGHNT, CDR2 YYREEE (reference sequence). CDR3 sequence: CASSKPGGGDSPLHF. The CDR3 bases are TGTGCCAGCAGCAAACCAGGGGGAGGCGATTCACCCCTCCACTTT.

The chain joins TRBV7-3 to TRBJ2-1, with 10 nucleotides matching TRBD2. With 5 bases clipped from V and 6 bases from J, the junction kept 10 bases outside the gene matches. CDR3 size: 16 residues. CDR1 is SGHTA, CDR2 FQGTGA, per germline. The CDR3 loop is CASSPQPSGGGNEQFF. The CDR3 region has the DNA TGTGCCAGCAGCCCCCAACCTAGCGGGGGAGGCAATGAGCAGTTCTTC. Full variable domain (missing parts from reference TRBV7-3 and TRBJ2-1): GAGVSQTPSNKVTEKGKYVELRCDPISGHTALYWYRQSLGQGPEFLIYFQGTGAADDSGLPNDRFFAVRPEGSVSTLKIQRTERGDSAVYLCASSPQPSGGGNEQFFGPGTRLTVL.

This chain links TRBV24-1 with TRBJ2-5; D might be TRBD1 (6 bases). Germline-derived CDR1 and CDR2 are KGHDR and SFDVKD. V was trimmed by 4 bases and J by 6 bases, leaving 14 bases between them. This CDR3 spans 14 amino acids. The CDR3 here is CATSDTDSSKTQYF. The CDR3 DNA follows: TGTGCCACCAGTGACACGGACAGCTCCAAGACCCAGTACTTC.

The rearrangement uses TRBV18 and TRBJ2-3, with D perhaps TRBD2 (5 bases). Germline V gives CDR1 KGHSH, CDR2 LQKENI. The CDR3 is made up of 15 amino acids. Trimming shortened V by 2 bases and J by 2 bases, and 11 bases separated the two germline ends. The CDR3 DNA is TGTGCCAGCTCACCAGAAAGCGGCTCCACAGATACGCAGTATTTT. Translating it yields CASSPESGSTDTQYF.

This chain joins TRBV9 and TRBJ2-1; 7 bases align to TRBD2. Germline CDR1 is SGDLS and CDR2 is YYNGEE. With V trimmed by 1 base and J by 0 bases, 16 bases remained unmatched. This CDR3 is 20 amino acids long. CDR3 region: CASSVLGSGGRPDSYNEQFF. The DNA of the CDR3 is TGTGCCAGCAGCGTATTAGGGTCGGGGGGTCGACCCGACTCCTACAATGAGCAGTTCTTC.

V gene TRBV6-5 combines with J gene TRBJ2-7; TRBD1 is a possible D gene (5 bases). In germline, CDR1 is MNHEY, CDR2 SVGAGI. The germline V and J ends were trimmed by 2 bases and 4 bases, with 9 bases remaining between them. The CDR3 extends over 13 amino acids. The CDR3, as DNA: TGTGCCAGCAGTTACGCAGGGATGTACGAGCAGTACTTC. This encodes CASSYAGMYEQYF.

The chain is built from TRBV7-9 and TRBJ1-1, with D possibly matching TRBD1 (5 bases). This CDR3 comprises 14 residues. Germline-derived CDR1 and CDR2 are SEHNR and FQNEAQ (reference sequence). With 3 bases removed from V and 4 bases from J, the gap between germline ends came to 12 bases. Here the CDR3 reads CASSLGGGATEAFF. The CDR3 nucleotides read TGTGCCAGCAGCTTGGGTGGAGGGGCCACTGAAGCTTTCTTT.

This chain connects TRBV6-2 or TRBV6-3 to TRBJ2-7, with 15 bases lining up with TRBD2. CDR1 is MNHEY, CDR2 SVGEGT, per germline. The CDR3 runs to 15 residues. Trimming took 5 bases from V and 5 from J; bases not matched to a gene: 4. CDR3 nucleotide sequence: TGTGCCAGCAGTCTGGGACTAGCGGGGGGAAACGAGCAGTACTTC. This gives the protein CASSLGLAGGNEQYF.

V and J are TRBV18 and TRBJ1-3; 8 nucleotides line up with TRBD1. The V segment lost 1 base and the J segment 0 bases; nucleotides outside the gene matches: 8. This CDR3 contains 18 residues. Germline CDR1 KGHSH, CDR2 LQKENI. CDR3 DNA: TGTGCCAGCTCACCACGGGACAGGCTCCTTGGCTCTGGAAACACCATATATTTT. It codes for CASSPRDRLLGSGNTIYF.

This chain links TRBV6-2 or TRBV6-3 with TRBJ1-2, with 8 bases aligning to TRBD1. Unmatched junction bases numbered 6, after V lost 4 bases and J lost 2 bases. Germline CDR1 is MNHEY and CDR2 is SVGEGT. This CDR3 has 15 residues. CDR3 sequence: CASSLDRELNYGYTF. The CDR3, as DNA: TGTGCCAGCAGTTTGGACAGGGAACTCAACTATGGCTACACCTTC.

This clone has just one count. The chain has TRBV7-9 and TRBJ1-4; tentative D call: TRBD1 (5 bases). V was shortened by 4 bases and J by 6 bases, with 21 bases between the two germline ends. Germline assignment: CDR1 SEHNR and CDR2 FQNEAQ (reference sequence). The CDR3 has 17 residues. The CDR3 nucleotides are TGTGCCAGCAGCTCCTCCTGGGGCGGGACGGGGGATGAAAAACTGTTTTTT. It yields the protein CASSSSWGGTGDEKLFF.

This chain uses TRBV7-3 with TRBJ1-2; a weak D match, TRBD1 (5 bases). Germline V gene sequence: CDR1 SGHTA, CDR2 FQGTGA. The CDR3 contains 14 residues. Deletions cut 5 bases from V and 7 bases from J, with 17 bases between. CDR3 residues: CASSLGSGERGYTF. The CDR3 nucleotides are TGTGCCAGCAGCCTAGGTTCGGGGGAGCGTGGCTACACCTTC.

The chain combines TRBV18 with TRBJ1-2; TRBD1 agrees at 10 bases. This CDR3 has 15 residues. The V gene's germline CDR1 is KGHSH and CDR2 LQKENI. Germline trimming cut 3 bases from V and 8 bases from J; bases unmatched to any gene: 9. CDR3 nucleotides: TGTGCCAGCTCACCGGGACAGGGGTTGGCTTTGGGCTACACCTTC. Its translation is CASSPGQGLALGYTF.

The chain couples TRBV2 to TRBJ2-5; TRBD1 is a possible D gene (6 bases). This CDR3 spans 13 amino acids. The germline CDR1 and CDR2 sequences are SNHLY and FYNNEI. V lost 6 bases, J lost 1 base, and 9 bases lay in between. The CDR3 loop is CASRQGSQETQYF. The DNA for the CDR3 is TGTGCCAGCAGGCAGGGGAGCCAAGAGACCCAGTACTTC.

Points on this clone: Other nucleotide sequences from this sample produce the same CDR3. The chain couples TRBV5-1 to TRBJ1-6; D is unclear. Trimming pared 0 bases from V and 0 bases from J, leaving 10 bases between. The CDR3 spans 17 residues. Germline CDR1 SGHRS, CDR2 YFSETQ. CDR3 loop: CASSLAPQSSYNSPLHF. DNA of the CDR3: TGCGCCAGCAGCTTGGCCCCACAGAGCTCCTATAATTCACCCCTCCACTTT.

This chain links TRBV7-2 with TRBJ2-1, with 14 bases matching TRBD2. Germline loops: CDR1 SGHTA, CDR2 FQGNSA. V dropped 5 bases and J dropped 4; count of bases not matched to a gene: 7. The CDR3 extends over 17 amino acids. CDR3 protein: CASSVWTSGGLYNEQFF. CDR3 nucleotides: TGTGCCAGCAGCGTATGGACTAGCGGGGGGCTTTACAATGAGCAGTTCTTC.

The chain links TRBV29-1 to TRBJ1-2; no clear D. V lost 8 bases and J 4 bases, leaving 14 bases between the germline ends. There are 12 residues in the CDR3. CDR1 and CDR2 from the germline V gene are SQVTM and ANQGSEA. The CDR3 nucleotides read TGCAGCCTACGAACAGAGGGCTATGGCTACACCTTC. Translated: CSLRTEGYGYTF.

The chain joins TRBV5-4 to TRBJ2-3; 8 bases match TRBD2. CDR1 and CDR2 from the germline V gene are SGHNT and YYREEE (reference sequence). The CDR3 has 17 residues. The ends lost 2 bases at V and 4 bases at J; junction bases unmatched: 12. In DNA, the CDR3 is TGTGCCAGCAGCTTTTTGACGGCGGGGGGTGGCCCAGATACGCAGTATTTT. Residues: CASSFLTAGGGPDTQYF.

This clone was recorded only once. The chain employs TRBV5-1 and TRBJ1-1; no firm D call. The CDR3 totals 14 residues. Between the trimmed V and J ends, which lost 3 bases and 4 bases, there was a span of 13 bases. Germline assignment: CDR1 SGHRS and CDR2 YFSETQ. The CDR3 DNA reads as TGCGCCAGCAGCTCGCGGCCTGGAGGCACTGAAGCTTTCTTT. It specifies CASSSRPGGTEAFF.

The V gene is TRBV2, the J gene TRBJ2-7; a possible D gene is TRBD1 (6 bases). V was clipped by 6 bases and J by 6 bases, with 18 bases between them. The CDR3 covers 14 residues. Germline V lookup: CDR1 SNHLY, CDR2 FYNNEI. The CDR3 DNA follows: TGTGCCAGCAGCTCCGGACAGAGGCTGACCGAGCAGTACTTC. This gives the protein CASSSGQRLTEQYF.

This chain links TRBV7-9 with TRBJ2-2, with D perhaps TRBD1 (6 bases). Deletions cut 3 bases from V and 4 bases from J, with 9 bases between. The CDR3 consists of 14 residues. Per the germline V gene, CDR1 is SEHNR and CDR2 is FQNEAQ (reference sequence). CDR3 loop: CASSLDSSTGELFF. The CDR3 coding sequence is TGTGCCAGCAGCTTGGACAGCAGCACCGGGGAGCTGTTTTTT.

In its sample, this clone was seen many times. The rearrangement links TRBV19 to TRBJ1-3; maybe TRBD1 (6 bases). The V gene lost 7 bases and the J gene lost 0 bases, with 13 bases spanning the gap. Germline loops: CDR1 LNHDA, CDR2 SQIVND (reference sequence). The CDR3 totals 15 residues. CDR3 DNA sequence: TGTGCCAGTAACGAACAGGGAAACTCTGGAAACACCATATATTTT. Amino acid sequence: CASNEQGNSGNTIYF.

The rearrangement joins TRBV7-8 to TRBJ2-2; D possibly corresponds to TRBD1 (5 bases). The CDR3 is 16 amino acids. V dropped 6 bases and J dropped 3 bases, with 17 bases sitting between them. Per the germline V gene, CDR1 is SGHVS and CDR2 is FQNEAQ. CDR3 sequence (DNA): TGTGCCAGCAGTCCTCGAAGGGGTTCGGACACCGGGGAGCTGTTTTTT. It is translated as CASSPRRGSDTGELFF.

This rearrangement joins TRBV25-1 to TRBJ1-2, with D possibly TRBD1 on 6 matching bases. Germline V lookup: CDR1 MGHDK, CDR2 SYGVNS. V dropped 8 bases and J dropped 4 bases, with 14 bases sitting between them. The CDR3 is 13 amino acids. CDR3 sequence: CASRGARVYGYTF. The CDR3 DNA reads TGTGCCAGCCGGGGGGCGCGGGTCTATGGCTACACCTTC.

The chain has TRBV20-1 and TRBJ1-4; 9 nucleotides match TRBD1. CDR1 DFQATT and CDR2 SNEGSKA come from the germline V gene (reference sequence). The length of the CDR3 is 16 residues. The V gene end was trimmed by 3 bases and the J gene end by 2 bases; junction bases not matched to a gene: 7. This CDR3 reads CSASTGTGWTNEKLFF. CDR3 coding DNA: TGCAGTGCTAGTACGGGGACAGGGTGGACTAATGAAAAACTGTTTTTT.

The V call is TRBV2, the J call TRBJ1-1; D perhaps matches TRBD1 (5 bases). The germline V gene has CDR1 SNHLY and CDR2 FYNNEI. CDR3 length: 15 amino acids. V lost 7 bases and J 4 bases, leaving 19 bases between the germline ends. CDR3 sequence reads: CASIREGGASTEAFF. The CDR3 nucleotides read TGTGCCAGCATTCGGGAGGGAGGGGCGTCCACTGAAGCTTTCTTT.